A single T cell receptor (beta chain) is shown here with its context. These data are taken from a study of T cell responses to AZD1222 COVID-19 vaccine. The protocol was immunoSEQ multiplex PCR, while the TCRdb copy is restricted to in-frame clones and leaves out a portion. The top ten clones hold about 4.5% of a sample with some 150,000 clones, approximately 90% of them seen once. Germline loops: CDR1 GTSNPN, CDR2 SVGIG (reference sequence). V gave up 2 bases and J gave up 4 bases, with 11 bases separating them. The CDR3 runs to 14 residues. V and J are TRBV30 and TRBJ2-2, with D tentatively TRBD1 (5 bases). The clonotype was recovered from an adult who received the AZD1222 COVID-19 vaccine. The sample in question was peripheral blood, obtained 28 days after the second AZD1222 dose. In nucleotides, the CDR3 is TGTGCCTGGAGTCCCCGTAGGGGCACCGGGGAGCTGTTTTTT. Translating gives CAWSPRRGTGELFF. Looking up the rest from reference TRBV30 and TRBJ2-2 gives the full variable domain: SQTIHQWPATLVQPVGSPLSLECTVEGTSNPNLYWYRQAAGRGLQLLFYSVGIGQISSEVPQNLSASRPQDRQFILSSKKLLLSDSGFYLCAWSPRRGTGELFFGEGSRLTVL.